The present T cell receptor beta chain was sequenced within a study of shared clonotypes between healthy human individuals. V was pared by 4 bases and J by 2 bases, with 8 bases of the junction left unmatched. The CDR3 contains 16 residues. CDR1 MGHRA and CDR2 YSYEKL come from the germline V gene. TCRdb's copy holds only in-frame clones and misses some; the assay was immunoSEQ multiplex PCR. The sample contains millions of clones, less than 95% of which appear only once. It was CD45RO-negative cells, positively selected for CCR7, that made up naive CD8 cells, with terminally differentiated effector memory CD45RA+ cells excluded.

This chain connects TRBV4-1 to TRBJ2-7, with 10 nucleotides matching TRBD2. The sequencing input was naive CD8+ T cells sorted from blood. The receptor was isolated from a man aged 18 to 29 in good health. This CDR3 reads CASSLEPGLATYEQYF. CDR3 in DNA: TGCGCCAGCAGCCTTGAACCGGGACTAGCGACCTACGAGCAGTACTTC.